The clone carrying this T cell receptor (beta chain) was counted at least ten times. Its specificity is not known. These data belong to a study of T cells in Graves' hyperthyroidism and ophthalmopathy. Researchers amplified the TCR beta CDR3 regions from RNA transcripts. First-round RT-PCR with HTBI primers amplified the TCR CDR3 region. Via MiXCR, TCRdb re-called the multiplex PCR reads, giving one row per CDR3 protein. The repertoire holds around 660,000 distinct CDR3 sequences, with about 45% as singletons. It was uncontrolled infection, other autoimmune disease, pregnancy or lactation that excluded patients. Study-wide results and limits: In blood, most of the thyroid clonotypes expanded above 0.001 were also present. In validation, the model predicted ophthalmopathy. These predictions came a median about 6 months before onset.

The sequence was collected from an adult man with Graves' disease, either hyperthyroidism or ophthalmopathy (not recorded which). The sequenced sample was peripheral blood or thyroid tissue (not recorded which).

The CDR3 protein is CSVDRDGDNYGYTF. CDR3 sequence (DNA): TGCAGCGTCGACCGGGACGGCGATAACTATGGCTACACCTTC. The chain joins TRBV29-1 to TRBJ1-2, with D possibly matching TRBD1 (5 bases). The CDR3 spans 14 residues. CDR1 is SQVTM, CDR2 ANQGSEA, per germline. With 6 bases removed from V and 1 base from J, the gap between germline ends came to 15 bases.